This T cell receptor (beta chain) was sequenced during a study of molecular identifiers for immune sequencing clone quantification. Sorting captured naive CD8 T cells as CD8+CD4-CCR7+CD45RA+. This clonotype was seen many times. Germline assignment: CDR1 MGHRA and CDR2 YSYEKL. This CDR3 is built from 14 residues. The V gene lost 4 bases and the J gene lost 0 bases, with 9 bases spanning the gap. TCRdb recomputed calls from the PCR reads with MiXCR, one row per CDR3 protein. The sample lists 79,000 or so distinct CDR3 sequences; roughly 23% were seen once. This TCR was recovered from a human donor in good health. Some libraries in this study had Jurkat cell RNA spiked in. The chain is built from TRBV4-1 and TRBJ1-1; TRBD1 is a possible D gene (5 bases). Sequences were obtained from naive CD8+ T cells from blood, with Jurkat cell RNA spiked in. Specified subset: FACS-sorted CD8+CD4-CCR7+CD45RA+ naive T cells. CDR3 loop: CASSRQSLNTEAFF. CDR3 DNA: TGCGCCAGCAGCCGACAGAGTTTGAACACTGAAGCTTTCTTT.